Sequencing of this T cell receptor (beta chain) was carried out in a study of T cell responses to AZD1222 COVID-19 vaccine. Study background: Pooled samples include second doses given at about 4 or 12 weeks. Findings and caveats of the study: Close to half of spike-specific TCRs reportedly recognize unmutated variant regions. The study found vaccine-associated CD4 TCRs spanning spike, dominant at 160-218 and 743-854. No repertoire was sampled before or during the peak T cell response, only after it.

The method was immunoSEQ multiplex PCR; TCRdb's version includes in-frame clones alone and lacks a portion of them. The table includes about 90,000 clones, approximately 86% detected once. A remark on this clone: What it recognizes is unknown.

Sequencing used peripheral blood, obtained on day 0 of AZD1222 vaccination. The sequence came from an adult in good health.

CDR3 nucleotide sequence: TGTGCCAGCAGCTCATTACCGGGACAGGGCATCTACGAGCAGTACTTC. It translates to CASSSLPGQGIYEQYF. The V call is TRBV11-2, the J call TRBJ2-7, with 9 bases identical to TRBD1. The CDR3 extends over 16 amino acids. Germline values: CDR1 SGHAT, CDR2 FQNNGV. With V trimmed by 4 bases and J by 3 bases, 10 bases remained unmatched.